Following are 19 T cell receptor beta chains from one sample sequenced in a study of blood T cell repertoires in COVID-19. Sequenced by immunoSEQ multiplex PCR; TCRdb stores in-frame clones only, minus some. Counted here are 250,000 to 300,000 clones, roughly 84% occurring once; the ten biggest clones make up 3.4%. Source material: PBMCs or T cells enriched from blood (not recorded which). The receptors come from a man aged 50 to 59 who had recovered from COVID-19.

J is TRBJ2-1 and V is TRBV11-2, with D perhaps matching TRBD1 (5 bases). Germline assignment: CDR1 SGHAT and CDR2 FQNNGV. The V and J ends lost 6 bases and 0 bases respectively, with 12 bases between them. CDR3 length equals 15 residues. The CDR3 loop is CASSYDSSSYNEQFF. CDR3 in DNA: TGTGCCAGCAGTTACGACAGCAGCTCCTACAATGAGCAGTTCTTC.

The rearrangement joins TRBV7-9 to TRBJ2-3, with TRBD2 matching 8 bases. Germline CDR1 and CDR2: SEHNR and FQNEAQ (reference sequence). The CDR3 has 15 residues. V trimming: 4 bases; J trimming: 1 base; junction bases outside the gene matches: 4. CDR3 in DNA: TGTGCCAGCAGCTATTTGACTAGCGGCACAGATACGCAGTATTTT. Its protein is CASSYLTSGTDTQYF.

The chain couples TRBV5-1 to TRBJ2-7; 11 nucleotides agree with TRBD1. Germline V CDR1 and CDR2: SGHRS, YFSETQ. Germline trimming cut 4 bases from V and 4 bases from J; bases unmatched to any gene: 4. The CDR3 totals 14 residues. CDR3 region: CASSPDRGRYEQYF. DNA for the CDR3: TGCGCCAGCAGCCCGGACAGGGGGCGGTACGAGCAGTACTTC.

The J gene is TRBJ1-1, the V gene TRBV2; D gene unclear. Trimming took 6 bases from V and 5 from J, leaving 13 bases between them. Germline V gives CDR1 SNHLY, CDR2 FYNNEI. The CDR3 spans 13 residues. CDR3 DNA sequence: TGTGCCAGCAGCGTATCGGGGAGGACTGAAGCTTTCTTT. This translates into CASSVSGRTEAFF.

The chain employs TRBV27 and TRBJ2-3, with D maybe TRBD1 (6 bases). This CDR3 has 15 residues. The germline V and J ends were trimmed by 4 bases and 1 base, with 12 bases remaining between them. Per germline, CDR1 MNHEY and CDR2 SMNVEV (reference sequence). CDR3 protein: CASSWARGGTDTQYF. The CDR3 DNA sequence: TGTGCCAGCAGTTGGGCCAGGGGAGGCACAGATACGCAGTATTTT.

The rearrangement uses TRBV27 and TRBJ2-7; 7 bases match TRBD2. Germline assignment: CDR1 MNHEY and CDR2 SMNVEV (reference sequence). This CDR3 contains 16 residues. V gave up 6 bases and J gave up 4 bases; unmatched junction bases: 15. CDR3 residues: CASSRSEASGGYEQYF. The CDR3 region has the DNA TGTGCCAGCAGCAGATCAGAGGCTAGCGGTGGATACGAGCAGTACTTC.

This clone occurred once. In nucleotides, the CDR3 is TGTGCCAGCTACCTCGGGGTGGGCACTGAAGCTTTCTTT. Amino acids: CASYLGVGTEAFF. This rearrangement joins TRBV28 to TRBJ1-1; no firm D call. V was clipped by 8 bases and J by 4 bases, with 14 bases between them. Germline V gene sequence: CDR1 MDHEN, CDR2 SYDVKM. The CDR3 runs to 13 residues. Combining the CDR3 with reference TRBV28 and TRBJ1-1 gives the whole variable domain DVKVTQSSRYLVKRTGEKVFLECVQDMDHENMFWYRQDPGLGLRLIYFSYDVKMKEKGDIPEGYSVSREKKERFSLILESASTNQTSMYLCASYLGVGTEAFFGQGTRLTVV.

The chain couples TRBV28 to TRBJ2-7; D unresolved. V lost 3 bases to trimming and J lost 4 bases, with 7 bases between them. The CDR3 length is 12 residues. Germline V gene data show CDR1 as MDHEN and CDR2 as SYDVKM. The CDR3 region is CASSLRWYEQYF. In DNA, the CDR3 is TGTGCCAGCAGTTTGAGGTGGTACGAGCAGTACTTC.

Note on this clone: A junction end diverges from the germline sequence, so it may reflect a read error. The chain has TRBV5-1 and TRBJ1-4; no clear D. The germline V gene has CDR1 SGHRS and CDR2 YFSETQ. The CDR3 totals 14 residues. The CDR3 here is CASSAQTTNEKLFF. CDR3 DNA: TGCGCCAGCAGCGCACAAACAACTAATGAAAAATTGTTTTTT.

A word on this clone: At the DNA level, this CDR3 is encoded by other sequences in the same sample as well. CDR3: CASSYSASGNYEQYF. The DNA of the CDR3 is TGTGCCAGCAGTTACTCGGCTAGCGGGAACTACGAGCAGTACTTC. The chain uses TRBV6-5 and TRBJ2-7; 9 nucleotides agree with TRBD2. CDR1 is MNHEY and CDR2 is SVGAGI in the germline V gene. The CDR3 contains 15 residues. V dropped 0 bases and J dropped 3; count of bases not matched to a gene: 3.

This rearrangement joins TRBV10-3 to TRBJ2-3; TRBD2 aligns across 9 bases. This CDR3 spans 16 amino acids. The germline gives CDR1 ENHRY, CDR2 SYGVKD. The trim removed 6 bases at V and 3 bases at J, leaving 10 bases unmatched. The CDR3 DNA reads as TGTGCCATCAGCTCCAGTTTTAGCGGGGGAACAGATACGCAGTATTTT. Its protein product is CAISSSFSGGTDTQYF.

The chain couples TRBV5-4 to TRBJ2-7, with 7 bases lining up with TRBD2. The length of the CDR3 is 17 residues. Germline V gives CDR1 SGHNT, CDR2 YYREEE (reference sequence). V shed 4 bases, J shed 5 bases, and the junction held 18 bases outside the gene matches. In nucleotides, the CDR3 is TGTGCCAGCAGCCCCCCTCGTGGGCGGGAGTCTTTGCACGAGCAGTACTTC. Its translation is CASSPPRGRESLHEQYF.

This rearrangement joins TRBV30 to TRBJ1-5; TRBD1 matches 9 bases. The CDR3 runs 14 residues. V lost 5 bases, J lost 3 bases, and 5 bases stayed unmatched. Germline V gene data show CDR1 as GTSNPN and CDR2 as SVGIG (reference sequence). For the CDR3, the DNA is TGTGCCTGGGCCGGGACAGGGTCCAATCAGCCCCAGCATTTT. It specifies CAWAGTGSNQPQHF.

The chain is built from TRBV11-2 and TRBJ1-4; unclear D gene. The ends were cut back, 3 bases at V and 0 bases at J, with 8 bases in the middle. Germline lookup yields CDR1 SGHAT and CDR2 FQNNGV. The CDR3 has 15 amino acids. The DNA of the CDR3 is TGTGCCAGCAGCTTGAGTGGTGCAACTAATGAAAAACTGTTTTTT. As protein: CASSLSGATNEKLFF. Combining the CDR3 with reference TRBV11-2 and TRBJ1-4 gives the whole variable domain EAGVAQSPRYKIIEKRQSVAFWCNPISGHATLYWYQQILGQGPKLLIQFQNNGVVDDSQLPKDRFSAERLKGVDSTLKIQPAKLEDSAVYLCASSLSGATNEKLFFGSGTQLSVL.

The rearrangement links TRBV6-2 or TRBV6-3 to TRBJ1-5; the D gene is possibly TRBD1 (6 bases). The CDR3 has 14 residues. Germline V lookup: CDR1 MNHEY, CDR2 SVGEGT. V was pared by 5 bases and J by 3 bases, with 11 bases between. The CDR3, as DNA: TGTGCCAGCAGTCATCGGACAGTCAATCAGCCCCAGCATTTT. It is translated as CASSHRTVNQPQHF.

The chain employs TRBV5-1 and TRBJ2-5, with TRBD2 matching 7 bases. Looked up from germline, CDR1 is SGHRS and CDR2 is YFSETQ. The CDR3 loop spans 13 amino acids. The J segment lost 5 bases and the V segment lost 4 bases, leaving 5 bases of the junction unmatched. The CDR3 DNA sequence: TGCGCCAGCAGCCGGACTAGAATCGAGACCCAGTACTTC. Protein: CASSRTRIETQYF.

This chain joins TRBV10-3 and TRBJ1-6; possibly TRBD1 for D (6 bases). V lost 3 bases and J 6 bases, leaving 15 bases between the germline ends. This CDR3 is built from 16 residues. From germline, CDR1 is ENHRY and CDR2 SYGVKD. The CDR3 here is CAISEGGGGRNSPLHF. Here the CDR3 DNA reads TGTGCCATCAGTGAAGGGGGTGGGGGCCGTAATTCACCCCTCCACTTT.

This chain uses TRBV9 with TRBJ1-1; D perhaps matches TRBD1 (5 bases). The germline V gene encodes CDR1 SGDLS and CDR2 YYNGEE. Trimming removed 4 bases from V and 3 bases from J, with 13 bases in between. This CDR3 is built from 14 residues. This chain's CDR3 is CASSPGGGYTEAFF. For the CDR3, the DNA is TGTGCCAGCAGCCCCGGGGGGGGGTACACTGAAGCTTTCTTT.

This chain's CDR3 is CASNRGQGLGHDQPQHF. The CDR3 region has the DNA TGTGCCAGTAACAGGGGACAGGGACTGGGACATGATCAGCCCCAGCATTTT. The gene calls are TRBV19 and TRBJ1-5, with 9 bases aligning to TRBD1. Germline V gene lookup returns CDR1 LNHDA and CDR2 SQIVND (reference sequence). The CDR3 consists of 17 residues. Unmatched junction bases numbered 15, after V lost 7 bases and J lost 5 bases.